The clone carrying this TCR beta chain was recorded at least ten times. In TCRdb, the 5' RACE reads were re-called with MiXCR into one record per CDR3 protein. The sample consists of about 74,000 distinct CDR3 sequences, approximately 5.2% of them appearing once. This specimen belongs to a study of neurological immune-mediated disorders. The CDR3 has 13 residues. Deletions cut 3 bases from V and 6 bases from J, with 11 bases between. The chain combines TRBV12-3 or TRBV12-4 with TRBJ1-2; perhaps TRBD1 as D (5 bases). The TCR originated in a man in his late teens or twenties with multiple sclerosis. Sequenced: PBMCs. The CDR3 loop is CASSLLRGHGYTF. CDR3 coding DNA: TGTGCCAGCAGTTTGTTGCGGGGACATGGCTACACCTTC.